Reported below is one T cell receptor (beta chain). Assay: immunoSEQ multiplex PCR; the TCRdb copy retains only in-frame clones and omits some. The sample contains nearly 1,000,000 clones, more than 75% of which appear only once. This entry comes from a study of shared clonotypes between healthy human individuals. In germline, CDR1 is MNHNS, CDR2 SASEGT. The trim removed 4 bases at V and 7 bases at J, leaving 11 bases unmatched. The CDR3 runs to 16 residues. Sequencing used memory CD4+ T cells sorted from blood. Subset specified: CD45RA-negative fraction. The clonotype originates from a man aged 18 to 29 in good health. The chain employs TRBV6-1 and TRBJ2-1; 9 bases fit TRBD2. CDR3 sequence reads: CASSGIAGARWNEQFF. In DNA form, the CDR3 reads TGTGCCAGCAGTGGAATAGCGGGGGCCCGGTGGAATGAGCAGTTCTTC.